The clone carrying this T cell receptor beta chain appeared a single time. Antigen specificity is unknown. Other DNA sequences in the same sample also yield this CDR3. The data are from a study of shared clonotypes between healthy human individuals. General observations from the study: Among donors, the sharing of clonotypes was expected to be influenced by sequencing depth. It was the non-shared clonotypes that had lower generation probabilities than clonotypes shared by all four donors.

Looked up from germline, CDR1 is LNHDA and CDR2 is SQIVND (reference sequence). The V gene end was trimmed by 9 bases and the J gene end by 2 bases; junction bases not matched to a gene: 2. This CDR3 contains 13 residues. Produced via immunoSEQ multiplex PCR; TCRdb's table is partial and in-frame only. The profile shows 2 million to 2.5 million clones, more than 90% of them singletons. The receptor was derived from a young man in good health. Source material: naive CD4+ T cells sorted from blood. Subset defined: CD45RA+ positively selected. The rearrangement uses TRBV19 and TRBJ2-5; 11 bases are a match to TRBD2. CDR3 DNA: TGTGCCAGCAGACTAGCGGGACAAGAGACCCAGTACTTC. Encoded protein: CASRLAGQETQYF.